This T cell receptor beta chain comes out of a study of radiotherapy plus CTLA-4 blockade in lung cancer. Per the germline V gene, CDR1 is MNHEY and CDR2 is SVGAGI. This CDR3 region has 14 residues. The junction had 9 bases not matched to a gene; V was cut back by 5 bases and J by 9 bases. Repertoires were generated with immunoSEQ multiplex PCR, while TCRdb's copy carries only in-frame clones and drops some. This table has 90,000 or so clones, about four fifths appearing once. The gene calls are TRBV6-5 and TRBJ2-1, with TRBD2 matching 8 bases. The sample consisted of peripheral blood, taken from a patient treated with radiotherapy plus ipilimumab. This TCR came from a human donor with non-small cell lung cancer who had stable disease on radiotherapy plus ipilimumab. CDR3 DNA: TGTGCCAGCAGTCCCGGGACTAGAATGGGTGAGCAGTTCTTC. Encoded protein: CASSPGTRMGEQFF.